These 12 T cell receptor beta chains were all obtained from the same sample, sequenced in a study of T cell responses to AZD1222 COVID-19 vaccine. Sequencing was performed with immunoSEQ multiplex PCR; in TCRdb, only in-frame clones are kept and a portion is missing. The sample includes 130,000 to 150,000 clones, approximately 90% of them seen just once. Here the sequenced sample was peripheral blood, taken 28 days after the second AZD1222 dose. These receptors all stem from an adult who received the AZD1222 COVID-19 vaccine.

This sequence joins TRBV3-1 (or the pseudogene TRBV3-2) and TRBJ2-7; weak D call: TRBD1 (5 bases). V lost 0 bases, J lost 6 bases, and 12 bases lay in between. The germline V gene has CDR1 LGHDT and CDR2 YNNKEL (reference sequence). The CDR3 is 14 amino acids. The CDR3 loop is CASSQDQGPGEQYF. The CDR3 DNA reads TGTGCCAGCAGCCAAGACCAGGGCCCAGGCGAGCAGTACTTC.

The chain couples TRBV7-2 to TRBJ1-3; tentatively, D is TRBD1 (5 bases). V was trimmed by 2 bases and J by 1 base, leaving 9 bases between them. CDR1 and CDR2 from the germline V gene are SGHTA and FQGNSA. CDR3 size: 15 residues. The CDR3 loop reads CASSLLGGSGNTIYF. In nucleotides, the CDR3 is TGTGCCAGCAGCTTACTCGGGGGGTCTGGAAACACCATATATTTT.

This sequence joins TRBV27 and TRBJ1-1; 11 bases fit TRBD1. Germline assignment: CDR1 MNHEY and CDR2 SMNVEV (reference sequence). V trimming: 6 bases; J trimming: 6 bases; junction bases outside the gene matches: 12. CDR3 length: 16 residues. In DNA, the CDR3 is TGTGCCAGCAGGAACCCCGGACAGGGGGCGGTGGCTGAAGCTTTCTTT. It specifies CASRNPGQGAVAEAFF.

J is TRBJ2-3 and V is TRBV19; 9 nucleotides agree with TRBD2. CDR1 and CDR2 (germline): LNHDA, SQIVND (reference sequence). The trim removed 3 bases at V and 4 bases at J, leaving 32 bases unmatched. The CDR3 length is 24 residues. The CDR3 DNA reads TGTGCCAGTAGTATCCTCGGTGAACAGGGGTGGCTAGCGGGAAGGTCCACGTTCCCAGATACGCAGTATTTT. Protein: CASSILGEQGWLAGRSTFPDTQYF.

The rearrangement links TRBV2 to TRBJ2-1; 13 bases are a match to TRBD2. The CDR3 runs to 20 residues. CDR1 and CDR2 from the germline V gene are SNHLY and FYNNEI. The V segment lost 1 base and the J segment 8 bases; nucleotides outside the gene matches: 17. DNA for the CDR3: TGTGCCAGCAGTGAAGACCTCAGCCCTCAGACTAGCGGGAGGTTCTATGAGCAGTTCTTC. Encoded protein: CASSEDLSPQTSGRFYEQFF.

V is TRBV5-4 and J is TRBJ1-1; D is uncertain. Between the trimmed V and J ends, which lost 4 bases and 4 bases, there was a span of 14 bases. Germline V gene data show CDR1 as SGHNT and CDR2 as YYREEE (reference sequence). The CDR3 loop spans 14 amino acids. Here the CDR3 reads CASSPLLGGTEAFF. CDR3 coding DNA: TGTGCCAGCAGCCCGCTGCTGGGTGGCACTGAAGCTTTCTTT.

This chain connects TRBV7-9 to TRBJ1-1; unclear D gene. From germline, CDR1 is SEHNR and CDR2 FQNEAQ (reference sequence). Deletions cut 2 bases from V and 6 bases from J, with 13 bases between. The CDR3 is 14 amino acids. CDR3 region: CASSLLLGYAEAFF. DNA of the CDR3: TGTGCCAGCAGCTTACTCCTAGGGTACGCTGAAGCTTTCTTT.

The chain carries TRBV7-2 and TRBJ1-6; 9 nucleotides align to TRBD1. Trimming took 4 bases from V and 7 from J; bases not matched to a gene: 5. The CDR3 is 15 amino acids. The germline gives CDR1 SGHTA, CDR2 FQGNSA. CDR3 loop: CASSSPTGGNSPLHF. CDR3 nucleotide sequence: TGTGCCAGCAGCTCCCCGACAGGGGGGAATTCACCCCTCCACTTT.

V usage is TRBV4-1 and J usage is TRBJ2-1; no firm D call. This CDR3 region has 16 residues. Per the germline V gene, CDR1 is MGHRA and CDR2 is YSYEKL. Between the trimmed V and J ends, which lost 1 base and 2 bases, there was a span of 12 bases. The CDR3 nucleotides are TGCGCCAGCAGCCAAGTCGCAGGTGTGACCTACAATGAGCAGTTCTTC. Its protein product is CASSQVAGVTYNEQFF.

The J gene is TRBJ2-1, the V gene TRBV7-2; perhaps D is TRBD1 or TRBD2 (6 bases each). The V gene's germline CDR1 is SGHTA and CDR2 FQGNSA. The CDR3 consists of 15 residues. V shed 5 bases and J shed 7 bases, with 18 bases lying between them. CDR3 sequence reads: CASSIYPGARNEQFF. The CDR3 DNA follows: TGTGCCAGCAGCATCTACCCGGGGGCGAGGAATGAGCAGTTCTTC.

J is TRBJ2-1 and V is TRBV5-4; a weak D match, TRBD2 (5 bases). Trimming stripped 4 bases from V and 3 bases from J, with 11 bases between. The CDR3 is 14 residues long. In germline, CDR1 is SGHNT, CDR2 YYREEE (reference sequence). This chain's CDR3 is CASSPDYHYNEQFF. CDR3 DNA sequence: TGTGCCAGCAGCCCAGACTACCACTACAATGAGCAGTTCTTC.

The chain is built from TRBV5-4 and TRBJ2-1; the D is unclear. The ends were cut back, 3 bases at V and 6 bases at J, with 10 bases in the middle. From germline, CDR1 is SGHNT and CDR2 YYREEE (reference sequence). The CDR3 is made up of 13 amino acids. The CDR3 loop is CASSSSLRNEQFF. In nucleotides, the CDR3 is TGTGCCAGCAGCTCAAGTCTCCGCAATGAGCAGTTCTTC.